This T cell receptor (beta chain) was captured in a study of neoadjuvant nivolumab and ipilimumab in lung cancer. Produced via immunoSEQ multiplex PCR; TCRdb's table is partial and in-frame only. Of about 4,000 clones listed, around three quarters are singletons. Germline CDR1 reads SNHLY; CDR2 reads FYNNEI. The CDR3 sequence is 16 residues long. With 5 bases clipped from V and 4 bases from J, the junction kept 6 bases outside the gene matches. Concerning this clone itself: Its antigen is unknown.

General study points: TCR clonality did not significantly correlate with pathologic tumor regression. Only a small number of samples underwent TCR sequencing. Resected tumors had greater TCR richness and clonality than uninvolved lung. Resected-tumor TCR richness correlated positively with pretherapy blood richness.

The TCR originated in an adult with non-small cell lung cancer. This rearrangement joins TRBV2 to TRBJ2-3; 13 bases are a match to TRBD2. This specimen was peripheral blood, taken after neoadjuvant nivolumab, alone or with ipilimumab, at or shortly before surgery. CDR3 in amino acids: CASSPTGLAGSDTQYF. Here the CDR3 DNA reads TGTGCCAGCAGTCCAACGGGACTAGCGGGGTCAGATACGCAGTATTTT. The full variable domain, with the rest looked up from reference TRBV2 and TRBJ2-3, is EPEVTQTPSHQVTQMGQEVILRCVPISNHLYFYWYRQILGQKVEFLVSFYNNEISEKSEIFDDQFSVERPDGSNFTLKIRSTKLEDSAMYFCASSPTGLAGSDTQYFGPGTRLTVL.